Presented here are 23 T cell receptor beta chains from one specimen sequenced in a study of T-cell reconstitution after alpha-beta-depleted transplantation in children (dated by TCRdb to the mid-2010s). The method behind the library was PCR. Sequencing took place on an Illumina HiSeq 2500. To normalize quantification of the TCRbeta repertoire, the TCR libraries were built with molecular barcoding that relied on unique molecular identifiers. TCRdb reworked the public reads: Q25 trimming with fastp, MiXCR clone assembly, productive beta chains retained. When rows share a CDR3 protein, they turn into one entry using the most common DNA and genes. The table for this sample lists about 440,000 distinct CDR3 sequences; 43% of them were counted only once. Approximately 30% of the sample is in the top ten clones. What the treatment or condition label conveys for this sample: allogeneic hematopoietic cell transplantation with graft depleted of TCRalphabeta T cells and CD19 B cells.

This specimen was PBMCs, taken before TCRalphabeta/CD19-depleted stem cell transplant. The receptors were sampled from a girl between 2 and 10 years old with aplastic anemia, due to receive a stem cell transplant.

This sequence joins TRBV12-3 or TRBV12-4 and TRBJ1-2; perhaps TRBD1 as D (5 bases). The ends were cut back, 2 bases at V and 9 bases at J, with 13 bases in the middle. This CDR3 is built from 13 residues. CDR3 nucleotide sequence: TGTGCCAGCAGTTTATCGGCAGGGACGCGCTACACCTTC. Translating it yields CASSLSAGTRYTF.

This sequence joins TRBV20-1 and TRBJ2-1; the match to TRBD1 covers 9 bases. V trimming: 0 bases; J trimming: 7 bases; junction bases outside the gene matches: 10. Looked up from germline, CDR1 is DFQATT and CDR2 is SNEGSKA (reference sequence). This CDR3 has 16 residues. CDR3 nucleotides: TGCAGTGCTAGAGATTTTGCGGACAGGGGAGGGAATGAGCAGTTCTTC. Protein sequence: CSARDFADRGGNEQFF.

In its sample, this clonotype was seen a few times. This chain links TRBV7-2 with TRBJ1-3, with 7 bases matching TRBD1. The CDR3 runs to 16 residues. V lost 5 bases to trimming and J lost 1 base; unmatched junction nucleotides: 8. From germline, CDR1 is SGHTA and CDR2 FQGNSA. DNA for the CDR3: TGTGCCAGCAGCGGGAGGGACAGACCATCTGGAAACACCATATATTTT. Its protein is CASSGRDRPSGNTIYF.

This clonotype has only one observation. This chain links TRBV11-2 with TRBJ2-2, with D hard to call. The V gene lost 5 bases and the J gene lost 1 base, with 14 bases spanning the gap. The CDR3 contains 16 residues. Germline V gene lookup returns CDR1 SGHAT and CDR2 FQNNGV. The CDR3 loop reads CASSPTGYLNTGELFF. The CDR3 DNA follows: TGTGCCAGCAGCCCCACTGGGTACCTGAACACCGGGGAGCTGTTTTTT.

This clonotype showed up many times. The chain employs TRBV3-1 and TRBJ2-7; 7 nucleotides match TRBD2. The J segment lost 1 base and the V segment lost 2 bases, leaving 11 bases of the junction unmatched. Per the germline V gene, CDR1 is LGHDT and CDR2 is YNNKEL (reference sequence). The CDR3 sequence is 17 residues long. The CDR3 sequence: CASSQPGRGLESYEQYF. CDR3 DNA: TGTGCCAGCAGCCAACCCGGACGAGGACTAGAGTCCTACGAGCAGTACTTC.

This sequence joins TRBV7-8 and TRBJ2-1; no definite D call. V was pared by 4 bases and J by 8 bases, with 6 bases between. The CDR3 is made up of 11 amino acids. CDR1 SGHVS and CDR2 FQNEAQ come from the germline V gene. The CDR3 region has the DNA TGTGCCAGCAGCTATACGGATGAGCAGTTCTTC. It codes for CASSYTDEQFF.

Many counts were recorded for this clonotype. This chain uses TRBV29-1 with TRBJ2-1, with D maybe TRBD2 (6 bases). The CDR3 spans 14 residues. Trimming took off 3 bases at V and 7 bases at J, with 16 bases between the two ends. Germline lookup yields CDR1 SQVTM and CDR2 ANQGSEA. CDR3 coding DNA: TGCAGCGTTGATGGTGGGAGTGGAGGGAATGAGCAGTTCTTC. Protein product: CSVDGGSGGNEQFF.

This clonotype was observed a handful of times. The chain uses TRBV7-2 and TRBJ1-1; 7 nucleotides line up with TRBD1. This CDR3 contains 13 residues. CDR1 and CDR2 (germline): SGHTA, FQGNSA. The V and J ends lost 1 base and 6 bases, in that order; junction bases with no gene match: 2. CDR3 region: CASSLDQGAEAFF. The CDR3 region has the DNA TGTGCCAGCAGCTTAGATCAGGGGGCTGAAGCTTTCTTT.

CDR3: CSAARDRPKETQYF. Written as DNA, the CDR3 is TGCAGTGCCGCCCGGGACAGACCTAAAGAGACCCAGTACTTC. The V call is TRBV20-1, the J call TRBJ2-5; 7 positions agree with TRBD1. The CDR3 extends over 14 amino acids. The V segment lost 6 bases and the J segment 3 bases; nucleotides outside the gene matches: 10. CDR1 is DFQATT, CDR2 SNEGSKA, per germline (reference sequence).

V is TRBV12-3 or TRBV12-4 and J is TRBJ2-7; TRBD1 matches at 12 bases. The CDR3 runs 15 residues. After removal of 1 base from V and 7 bases from J, the junction contained 5 bases not matched to a gene. The CDR3 reads CASSLGGQGAREQYF. The CDR3 region has the DNA TGTGCCAGCAGTTTAGGGGGACAGGGGGCGCGGGAGCAGTACTTC.

CDR3 region: CSARDNSVGDTQYF. The CDR3 bases are TGCAGTGCTAGAGATAACAGCGTAGGAGATACGCAGTATTTT. This chain links TRBV20-1 with TRBJ2-3; D gene unclear. Between the trimmed V and J ends, which lost 0 bases and 5 bases, there was a span of 12 bases. There are 14 residues in the CDR3. The germline gives CDR1 DFQATT, CDR2 SNEGSKA (reference sequence).

This clonotype was counted a single time. The gene calls are TRBV5-5 and TRBJ2-1, with D perhaps TRBD1 (6 bases). Germline V gene data show CDR1 as SGHKS and CDR2 as YYEKEE (reference sequence). Trimming took 5 bases from V and 9 from J, leaving 12 bases between them. This CDR3 is built from 12 residues. The chain's CDR3 is CASRPQGFEQFF. DNA for the CDR3: TGTGCCAGCAGACCTCAGGGGTTTGAGCAGTTCTTC.

This clonotype was counted many times. The CDR3 sequence: CARLLGTSGSIYEQYF. The CDR3 nucleotides read TGTGCCAGGTTGCTCGGGACTAGCGGGAGTATATACGAGCAGTACTTC. The chain uses TRBV30 and TRBJ2-7; 14 bases line up with TRBD2. Looked up from germline, CDR1 is GTSNPN and CDR2 is SVGIG (reference sequence). The CDR3 has 16 residues. With 8 bases clipped from V and 4 bases from J, the junction kept 13 bases outside the gene matches.

Only one count was recorded for this clonotype. This sequence joins TRBV3-1 and TRBJ2-2; 13 nucleotides align to TRBD2. J gave up 7 bases and V 2 bases, and 10 bases lay outside the gene matches. CDR1 is LGHDT and CDR2 is YNNKEL in the germline V gene (reference sequence). The CDR3 has 18 amino acids. CDR3 residues: CASSQLNTSGGASGELFF. The CDR3 DNA reads TGTGCCAGCAGCCAACTAAACACTAGCGGGGGGGCGAGCGGGGAGCTGTTTTTT.

The rearrangement links TRBV19 to TRBJ2-1; the D gene could be TRBD1 or TRBD2 (6 bases each). The V gene lost 9 bases and the J gene lost 3 bases, with 21 bases spanning the gap. The germline V gene has CDR1 LNHDA and CDR2 SQIVND (reference sequence). There are 16 residues in the CDR3. CDR3 DNA: TGTGCCAGCGATCGAGGGGGAGGACTTTACTACAATGAGCAGTTCTTC. This codes for CASDRGGGLYYNEQFF.

This clonotype has ten or more counts. The gene calls are TRBV7-7 and TRBJ2-2; 10 positions agree with TRBD1. The CDR3 spans 15 residues. The germline gives CDR1 SSHAT, CDR2 FNYEAQ (reference sequence). Trimming cost V 5 bases and J 7 bases; bases outside gene matches: 7. As DNA, the CDR3 is TGTGCCAGCAGCCTGACAGGGGGCTTTGACGGGGAGCTGTTTTTT. Its protein is CASSLTGGFDGELFF.

The rearrangement uses TRBV7-6 and TRBJ2-5; D might be TRBD2 (5 bases). CDR1 is SGHVS, CDR2 FNYEAQ, per germline. The CDR3 runs 14 residues. Between the trimmed V and J ends, which lost 5 bases and 7 bases, there was a span of 17 bases. CDR3 amino acids: CASSPLVGVGTQYF. In DNA form, the CDR3 reads TGTGCCAGCAGCCCACTCGTCGGGGTCGGGACCCAGTACTTC.

There are a few counts of this clonotype. The chain uses TRBV9 and TRBJ2-5; tentative D call: TRBD2 (6 bases). The V gene's germline CDR1 is SGDLS and CDR2 YYNGEE. The CDR3 consists of 15 residues. Trimming stripped 2 bases from V and 1 base from J, with 12 bases between. In nucleotides, the CDR3 is TGTGCCAGCAGCGTGAGCGGGTCAGCCCAAGAGACCCAGTACTTC. Its translation is CASSVSGSAQETQYF.

This clonotype was seen ten or more times. The chain recombines TRBV3-1 with TRBJ2-4; 9 nucleotides line up with TRBD2. CDR1 and CDR2 from the germline V gene are LGHDT and YNNKEL (reference sequence). Germline trimming cut 1 base from V and 1 base from J; bases unmatched to any gene: 5. The CDR3 runs 17 residues. The CDR3 DNA reads TGTGCCAGCAGCCAAGTTACTAGCGGGCCCGCCAAAAACATTCAGTACTTC. It encodes CASSQVTSGPAKNIQYF.

As regards this clonotype: Its ends do not fully match the called genes, so a read error is possible. This chain uses TRBV6-5 with TRBJ2-2; D uncertain. This CDR3 is built from 16 residues. From germline, CDR1 is MNHEY and CDR2 SVGAGI. CDR3 protein: CASSHSSPSNTGELFF. The CDR3 DNA reads as TGTGCCAGCAGTCACTCAAGTCCCTCGAACACCGGGGAGCTGTTTTTT.

Comments on this clonotype: One end of the junction varies from germline; a read error may be responsible. This chain uses TRBV5-6 with TRBJ1-1, with unresolved D. From germline, CDR1 is SGHDT and CDR2 YYEEEE. This CDR3 has 15 amino acids. This chain's CDR3 is CASGFLSGRSPEAFF. In DNA, the CDR3 is TGTGCCAGCGGCTTTCTCTCCGGTCGGAGCCCTGAAGCTTTCTTT.

The chain links TRBV29-1 to TRBJ2-1, with TRBD2 matching over 7 bases. The germline gives CDR1 SQVTM, CDR2 ANQGSEA. The V segment lost 6 bases and the J segment 7 bases; nucleotides outside the gene matches: 6. This CDR3 has 12 residues. The CDR3 protein is CSVEGLPNEQFF. The CDR3 DNA reads as TGCAGCGTGGAGGGACTACCTAATGAGCAGTTCTTC.

This chain links TRBV19 with TRBJ1-4; D possibly corresponds to TRBD1 (6 bases). V was clipped by 5 bases and J by 3 bases, with 13 bases between them. CDR1 and CDR2 (germline): LNHDA, SQIVND (reference sequence). The CDR3 contains 15 residues. This chain's CDR3 is CASSPQGRSNEKLFF. DNA of the CDR3: TGTGCCAGTAGTCCACAGGGACGATCTAATGAAAAACTGTTTTTT.